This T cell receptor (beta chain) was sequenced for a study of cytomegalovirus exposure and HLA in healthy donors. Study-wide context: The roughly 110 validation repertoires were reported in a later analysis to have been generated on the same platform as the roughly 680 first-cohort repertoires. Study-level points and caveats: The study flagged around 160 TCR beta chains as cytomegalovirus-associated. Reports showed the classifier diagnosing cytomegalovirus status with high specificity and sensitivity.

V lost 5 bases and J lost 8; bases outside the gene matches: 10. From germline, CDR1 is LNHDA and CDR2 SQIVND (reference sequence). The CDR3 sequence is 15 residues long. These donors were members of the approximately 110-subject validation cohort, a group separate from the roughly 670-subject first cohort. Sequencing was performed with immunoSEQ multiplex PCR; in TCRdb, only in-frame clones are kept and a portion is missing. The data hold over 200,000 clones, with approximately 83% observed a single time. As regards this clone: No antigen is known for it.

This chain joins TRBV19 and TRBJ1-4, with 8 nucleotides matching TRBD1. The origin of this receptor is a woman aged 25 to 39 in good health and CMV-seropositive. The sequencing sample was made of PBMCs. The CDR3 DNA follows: TGTGCCAGTAGTCTTCCAGGGGGCCGACCCGAAAAACTGTTTTTT. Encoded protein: CASSLPGGRPEKLFF. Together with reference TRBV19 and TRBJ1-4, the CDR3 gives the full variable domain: DGGITQSPKYLFRKEGQNVTLSCEQNLNHDAMYWYRQDPGQGLRLIYYSQIVNDFQKGDIAEGYSVSREKKESFPLTVTSAQKNPTAFYLCASSLPGGRPEKLFFGSGTQLSVL.